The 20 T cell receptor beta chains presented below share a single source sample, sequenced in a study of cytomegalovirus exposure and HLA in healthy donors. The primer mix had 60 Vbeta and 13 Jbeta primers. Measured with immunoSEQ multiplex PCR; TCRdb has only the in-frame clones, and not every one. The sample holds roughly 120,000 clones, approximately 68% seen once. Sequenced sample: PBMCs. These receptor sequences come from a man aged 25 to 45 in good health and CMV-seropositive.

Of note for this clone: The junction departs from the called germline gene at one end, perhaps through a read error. The CDR3: CASSFYHSWEQFF. For the CDR3, the DNA is TGTGCTAGCAGCTTTTACCATAGCTGGGAGCAGTTCTTC. J is TRBJ2-1 and V is TRBV7-7; D is unresolved. The CDR3 sequence is 13 residues long. Germline assignment: CDR1 SSHAT and CDR2 FNYEAQ (reference sequence).

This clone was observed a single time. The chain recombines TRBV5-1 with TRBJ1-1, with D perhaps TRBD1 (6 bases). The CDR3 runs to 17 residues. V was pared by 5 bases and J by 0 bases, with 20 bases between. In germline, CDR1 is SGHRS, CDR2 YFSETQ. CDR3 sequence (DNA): TGCGCCAGCAGTCCAGGGGCCAACTCTTTCATGAACACTGAAGCTTTCTTT. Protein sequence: CASSPGANSFMNTEAFF.

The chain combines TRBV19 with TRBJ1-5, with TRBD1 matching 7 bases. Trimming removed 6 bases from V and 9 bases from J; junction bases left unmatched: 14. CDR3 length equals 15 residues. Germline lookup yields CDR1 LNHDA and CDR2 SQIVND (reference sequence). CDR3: CASRTYGQERLPQHF. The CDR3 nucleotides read TGTGCCAGTAGGACGTACGGACAGGAAAGGTTGCCCCAGCATTTT. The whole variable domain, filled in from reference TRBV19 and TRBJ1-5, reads DGGITQSPKYLFRKEGQNVTLSCEQNLNHDAMYWYRQDPGQGLRLIYYSQIVNDFQKGDIAEGYSVSREKKESFPLTVTSAQKNPTAFYLCASRTYGQERLPQHFGDGTRLSIL.

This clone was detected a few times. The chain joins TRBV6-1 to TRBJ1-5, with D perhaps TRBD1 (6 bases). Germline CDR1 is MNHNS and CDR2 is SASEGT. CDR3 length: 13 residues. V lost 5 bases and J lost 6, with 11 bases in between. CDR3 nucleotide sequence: TGTGCCAGCAGTCACAGGGAAGGTCAGCCCCAGCATTTT. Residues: CASSHREGQPQHF.

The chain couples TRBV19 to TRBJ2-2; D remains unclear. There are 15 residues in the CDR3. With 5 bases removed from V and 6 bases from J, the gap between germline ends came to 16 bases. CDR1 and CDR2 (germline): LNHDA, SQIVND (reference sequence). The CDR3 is CASSEEVIRAGELFF. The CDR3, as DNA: TGTGCCAGTAGTGAGGAAGTTATTCGGGCCGGGGAGCTGTTTTTT.

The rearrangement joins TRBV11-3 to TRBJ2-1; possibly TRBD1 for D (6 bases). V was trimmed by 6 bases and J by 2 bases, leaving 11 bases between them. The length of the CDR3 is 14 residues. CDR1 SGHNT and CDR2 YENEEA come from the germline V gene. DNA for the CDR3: TGTGCCAGCAGTCAGGGGTTGACCTACAATGAGCAGTTCTTC. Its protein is CASSQGLTYNEQFF.

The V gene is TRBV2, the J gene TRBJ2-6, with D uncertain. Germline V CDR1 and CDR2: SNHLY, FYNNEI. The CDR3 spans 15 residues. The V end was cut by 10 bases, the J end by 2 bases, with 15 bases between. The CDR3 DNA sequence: TGTGCCACCCTAGGAGAGCAGCCTGGGGCCAACGTCCTGACTTTC. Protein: CATLGEQPGANVLTF.

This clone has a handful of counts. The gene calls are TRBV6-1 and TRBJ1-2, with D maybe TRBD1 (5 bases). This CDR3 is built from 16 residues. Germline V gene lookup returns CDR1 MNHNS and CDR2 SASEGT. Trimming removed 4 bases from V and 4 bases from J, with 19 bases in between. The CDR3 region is CASSAHKAGGGYGYTF. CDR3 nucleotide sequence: TGTGCCAGCAGTGCTCACAAAGCCGGGGGGGGCTATGGCTACACCTTC.

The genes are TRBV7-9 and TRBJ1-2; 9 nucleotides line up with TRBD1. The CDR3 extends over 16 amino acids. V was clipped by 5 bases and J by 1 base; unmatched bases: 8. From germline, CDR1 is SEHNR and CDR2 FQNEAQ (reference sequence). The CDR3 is CASSPGQGQFNYGYTF. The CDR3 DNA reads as TGTGCCAGCAGCCCAGGACAGGGGCAATTTAACTATGGCTACACCTTC.

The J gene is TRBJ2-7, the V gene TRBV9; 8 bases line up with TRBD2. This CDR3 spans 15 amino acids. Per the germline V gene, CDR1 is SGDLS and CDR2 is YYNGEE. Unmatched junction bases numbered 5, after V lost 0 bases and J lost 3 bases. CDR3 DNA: TGTGCCAGCAGCGTAGACGGGAGGGCCGGCTACGAGCAGTACTTC. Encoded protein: CASSVDGRAGYEQYF.

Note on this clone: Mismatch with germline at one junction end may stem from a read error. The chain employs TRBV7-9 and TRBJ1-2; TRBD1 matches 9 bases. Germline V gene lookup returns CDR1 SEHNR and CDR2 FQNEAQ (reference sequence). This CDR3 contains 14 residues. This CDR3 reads CSSSRTGAVYGYTF. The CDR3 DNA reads TGTTCCAGCAGCCGGACAGGGGCCGTCTATGGCTACACCTTC.

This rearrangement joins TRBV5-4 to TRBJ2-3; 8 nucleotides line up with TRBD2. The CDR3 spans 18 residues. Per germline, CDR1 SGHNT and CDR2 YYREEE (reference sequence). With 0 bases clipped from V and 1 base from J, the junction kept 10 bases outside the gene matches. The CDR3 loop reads CASSLAVREGRRTDTQYF. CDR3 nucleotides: TGTGCCAGCAGCTTGGCGGTCCGGGAGGGCCGGCGCACAGATACGCAGTATTTT.

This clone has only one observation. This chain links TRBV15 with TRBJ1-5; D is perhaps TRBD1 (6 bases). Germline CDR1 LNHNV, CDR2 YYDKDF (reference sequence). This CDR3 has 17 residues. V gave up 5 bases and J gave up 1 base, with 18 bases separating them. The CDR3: CATSGRGGTLSNQPQHF. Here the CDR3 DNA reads TGTGCCACCAGCGGAAGGGGTGGGACACTAAGCAATCAGCCCCAGCATTTT.

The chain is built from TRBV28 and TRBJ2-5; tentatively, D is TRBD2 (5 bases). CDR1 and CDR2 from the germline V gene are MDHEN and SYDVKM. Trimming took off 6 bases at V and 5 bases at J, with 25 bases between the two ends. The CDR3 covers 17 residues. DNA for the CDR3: TGTGCCAGCAGCCCGATTGTGGTAGCGCAACGATGGGAGACCCAGTACTTC. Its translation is CASSPIVVAQRWETQYF. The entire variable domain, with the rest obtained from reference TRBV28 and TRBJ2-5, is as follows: DVKVTQSSRYLVKRTGEKVFLECVQDMDHENMFWYRQDPGLGLRLIYFSYDVKMKEKGDIPEGYSVSREKKERFSLILESASTNQTSMYLCASSPIVVAQRWETQYFGPGTRLLVL.

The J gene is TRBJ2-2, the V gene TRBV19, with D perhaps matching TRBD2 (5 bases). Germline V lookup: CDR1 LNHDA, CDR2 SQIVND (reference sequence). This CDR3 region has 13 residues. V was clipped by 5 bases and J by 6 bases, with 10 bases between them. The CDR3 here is CASSRTLPGELFF. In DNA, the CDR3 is TGTGCCAGTAGTCGGACTCTCCCCGGGGAGCTGTTTTTT.

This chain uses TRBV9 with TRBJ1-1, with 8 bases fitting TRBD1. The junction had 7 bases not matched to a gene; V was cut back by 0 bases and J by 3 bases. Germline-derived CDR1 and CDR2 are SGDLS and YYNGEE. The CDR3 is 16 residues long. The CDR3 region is CASSVGGTGGYTEAFF. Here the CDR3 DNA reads TGTGCCAGCAGCGTAGGAGGGACAGGTGGGTACACTGAAGCTTTCTTT.

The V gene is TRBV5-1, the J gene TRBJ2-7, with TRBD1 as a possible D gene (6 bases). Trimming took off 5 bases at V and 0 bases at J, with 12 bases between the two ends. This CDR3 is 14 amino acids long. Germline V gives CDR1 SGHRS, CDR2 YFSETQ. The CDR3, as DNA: TGCGCCAGCAGGTCAGGGGTCAACTCCTACGAGCAGTACTTC. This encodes CASRSGVNSYEQYF.

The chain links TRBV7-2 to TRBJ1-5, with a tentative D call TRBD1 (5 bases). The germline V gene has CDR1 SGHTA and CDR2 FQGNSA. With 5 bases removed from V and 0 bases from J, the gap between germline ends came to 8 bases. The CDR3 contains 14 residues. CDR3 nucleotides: TGTGCCAGCAGCCGCAGGGATAGCAATCAGCCCCAGCATTTT. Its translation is CASSRRDSNQPQHF.

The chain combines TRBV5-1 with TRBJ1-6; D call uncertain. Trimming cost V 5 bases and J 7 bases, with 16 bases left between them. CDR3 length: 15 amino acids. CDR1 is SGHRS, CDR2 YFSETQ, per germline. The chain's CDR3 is CASRPPGNRNSPLHF. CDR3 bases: TGCGCCAGCAGGCCCCCGGGAAACCGAAATTCACCCCTCCACTTT.

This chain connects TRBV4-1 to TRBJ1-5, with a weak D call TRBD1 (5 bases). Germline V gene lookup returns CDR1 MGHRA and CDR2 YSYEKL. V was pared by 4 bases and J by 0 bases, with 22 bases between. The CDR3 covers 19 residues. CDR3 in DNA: TGCGCCAGCAGCCCAATGTGGTTGCAGGCGGGGGGTAGCAATCAGCCCCAGCATTTT. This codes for CASSPMWLQAGGSNQPQHF.